Given below is one TCR beta chain in context. The antigen remains undetermined. The entry originates in a study of tumor-infiltrating lymphocytes in primary liver carcinoma. Turning to the study itself: These were node-negative, non-metastatic T1-T3 tumors of roughly 4 to 10 cm. Each sample had roughly 3.5 to 7.5 million productive TCRbeta reads regardless of tissue type. Study-wide findings and caveats: Without sorting, CD4+ versus CD8+ T cell repertoires were not compared.

Germline DNA was extracted too, while blood RNA derived from unsorted whole blood. TCR beta cDNA was reverse-transcribed from roughly 0.45 ug of total RNA. The reaction used a constant-region primer and ProtoScript II reverse transcriptase. What produced the TCR beta libraries was three nested multiplex PCR rounds using slightly modified ARM-PCR. A C-beta reverse primer and TRBV1-TRBV30 forward primers served in each of the first two PCR rounds, at ten to eleven cycles apiece. Each CDR3 protein is one row after TCRdb ran MiXCR on the multiplex PCR reads. The repertoire includes almost 200,000 distinct CDR3 sequences, approximately 65% of them detected once, and under 7.5% sits in the top ten. V was shortened by 9 bases and J by 6 bases, with 26 bases between the two germline ends. Per the germline V gene, CDR1 is PRHDT and CDR2 is FYEKMQ (reference sequence). The CDR3 sequence is 17 residues long.

The TCR originated in a woman in her sixties or seventies with primary liver carcinoma and hepatitis B virus infection. This chain uses TRBV13 with TRBJ2-2; D possibly corresponds to TRBD1 (6 bases). What was sequenced was peripheral blood. This CDR3 is CASQRGMRGILPGELFF. The CDR3 DNA reads TGTGCCAGTCAAAGGGGAATGAGGGGGATCCTCCCCGGGGAGCTGTTTTTT.